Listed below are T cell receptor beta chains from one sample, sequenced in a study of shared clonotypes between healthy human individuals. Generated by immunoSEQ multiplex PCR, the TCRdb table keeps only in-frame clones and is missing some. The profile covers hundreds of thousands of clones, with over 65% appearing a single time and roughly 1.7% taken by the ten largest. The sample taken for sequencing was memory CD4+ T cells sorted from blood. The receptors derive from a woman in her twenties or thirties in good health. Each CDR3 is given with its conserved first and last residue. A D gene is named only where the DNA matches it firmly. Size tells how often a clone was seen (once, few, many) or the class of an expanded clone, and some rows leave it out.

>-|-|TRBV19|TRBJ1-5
TGTGCCAGTAGTATCGTGGGGGGAGGTCAGCCCCAGCATTTT
CASSIVGGGQPQHF
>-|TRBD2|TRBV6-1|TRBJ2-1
TGTGCCAGCAGGACTAGCGGAACTCAAAATGAGCAGTTCTTC
CASRTSGTQNEQFF
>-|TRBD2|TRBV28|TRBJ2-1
TGTGCCACCCTTGCTAGCGGGAGTTACTATGAGCAGTTCTTC
CATLASGSYYEQFF
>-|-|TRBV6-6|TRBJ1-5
TGTGCCAGCAGTCCCCGACGCGGCAATCAGCCCCAGCATTTT
CASSPRRGNQPQHF
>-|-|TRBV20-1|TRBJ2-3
TGCAGTGCTAGTAAGGGAGATACGCAGTATTTT
CSASKGDTQYF
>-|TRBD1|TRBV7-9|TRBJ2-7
TGTGCCAGCAGCGTTCCCAGGGGGCCGAGCGACGAGCAGTACTTC
CASSVPRGPSDEQYF
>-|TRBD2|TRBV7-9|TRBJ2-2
TGTGCCAGCAGAAGTAGCGGGAGGGGTACCGGGGAGCTGTTTTTT
CASRSSGRGTGELFF
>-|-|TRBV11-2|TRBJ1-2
TGTGCCAGCACCAAACCTCAGGGATTAAACTATGGCTACACCTTC
CASTKPQGLNYGYTF
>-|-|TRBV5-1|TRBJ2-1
TGCGCCAGCAGAGGGTACAGCGCGGAGAACAATGAGCAGTTCTTC
CASRGYSAENNEQFF
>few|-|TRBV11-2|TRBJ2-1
TGTGCCAGCACATCCGGAGCGGGTTACAATGAGCAGTTCTTC
CASTSGAGYNEQFF
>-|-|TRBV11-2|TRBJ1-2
TGTGCCAGCAGCACATACCGACAGATGGCTAACTATGGCTACACCTTC
CASSTYRQMANYGYTF
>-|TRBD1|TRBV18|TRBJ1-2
TGTGCCAGCTCACAAAAGCGGGACAGTAATGGCTACACCTTC
CASSQKRDSNGYTF
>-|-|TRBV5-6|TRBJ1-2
TGTGCCAGCAGCTTGCGGGGGAACTATGGCTACACCTTC
CASSLRGNYGYTF
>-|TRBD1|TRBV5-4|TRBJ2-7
TGTGCCGGGGCGACAGGGGCCTACGAGCAGTACTTC
CAGATGAYEQYF
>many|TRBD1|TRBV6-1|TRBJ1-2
TGTGCCAGCAGTGAATGGCAGGGGGCGGGCTACACCTTC
CASSEWQGAGYTF
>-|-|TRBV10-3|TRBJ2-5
TGTGCCACTTCCTCGTCACAAGAGACCCAGTACTTC
CATSSSQETQYF
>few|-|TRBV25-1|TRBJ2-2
TGTGCCAGCAGTGGGGACAACACCGGGGAGCTGTTTTTT
CASSGDNTGELFF
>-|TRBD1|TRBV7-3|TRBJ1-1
TGTGCCAGCAGCTCATACCACAGGGGAGCAGGTGAAGCTTTCTTT
CASSSYHRGAGEAFF
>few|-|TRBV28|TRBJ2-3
TGTGCCAGCAGTTTTTCTAGCGGCACAGATACGCAGTATTTT
CASSFSSGTDTQYF
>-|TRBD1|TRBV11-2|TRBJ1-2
TGTGCCAGCAGCCTAATGACAGGGAACTATGGCTACACCTTC
CASSLMTGNYGYTF
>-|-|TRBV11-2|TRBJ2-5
TGTGCCAGCAGCTTCGGAGAGACCCAGTACTTC
CASSFGETQYF
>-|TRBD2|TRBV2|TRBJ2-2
TGTGCCAGCAGTTTTAGCGGGAGGCAGGGCGGGGAGCTGTTTTTT
CASSFSGRQGGELFF
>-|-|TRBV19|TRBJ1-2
TGTGCCAGTAGTATGAGCGCAGGAGCGCGGGGTGGCTACACCTTC
CASSMSAGARGGYTF
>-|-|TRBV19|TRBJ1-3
TGTGCCAGTAGTTTCGATACCTCTGGAAACACCATATATTTT
CASSFDTSGNTIYF
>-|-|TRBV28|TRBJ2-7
TGTGCCAGCAGTTTACAAAAGGGGTACGAGCAGTACTTC
CASSLQKGYEQYF
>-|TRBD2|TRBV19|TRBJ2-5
TGTGCCAGTAGTATCTCTAGCGGGAGGACATACTTC
CASSISSGRTYF
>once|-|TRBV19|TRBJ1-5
TGTGCCAGTAGTATGGGTCCGATTAGCAATCAGCCCCAGCATTTT
CASSMGPISNQPQHF
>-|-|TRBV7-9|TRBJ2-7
TGTGCCAGCAACTTAGGTCCCGCGACAGGCCACGGTTCTGGCGAGCAGTACTTC
CASNLGPATGHGSGEQYF
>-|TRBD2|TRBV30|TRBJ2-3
TGTGCCTGGAGCCCCAGGTCTAGCGGGAGCTTTGATACGCAGTATTTT
CAWSPRSSGSFDTQYF
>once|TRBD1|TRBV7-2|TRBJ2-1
TGTGCCAGCAATTCACCCGACAGGGTAAATTTTGAGCAGTTCTTC
CASNSPDRVNFEQFF
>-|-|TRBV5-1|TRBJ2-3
TGCGCCAGCGGCATGTCGGGAGCCGGCGCAGATACGCAGTATTTT
CASGMSGAGADTQYF
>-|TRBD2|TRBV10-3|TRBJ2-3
TGTGCCATCAGTGAGCCGAGAATGGCGGGAGGGCCCGCAGATACGCAGTATTTT
CAISEPRMAGGPADTQYF
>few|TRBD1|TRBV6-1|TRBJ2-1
TGTGCCAGCAGTGACCTGGGCAGGGGGCGCAGCAATGAGCAGTTCTTC
CASSDLGRGRSNEQFF
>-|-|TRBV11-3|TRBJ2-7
TGTGCCAGCAGCTTAGACAACTACGAGCAGTACTTC
CASSLDNYEQYF
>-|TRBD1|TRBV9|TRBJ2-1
TGTGCCAGCAGCGTACAACAGGGGGCCGCCGATGAGCAGTTCTTC
CASSVQQGAADEQFF
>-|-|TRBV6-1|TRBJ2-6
TGTGCCAGCAGGCCCAGCTCTGGGGCCAACGTCCTGACTTTC
CASRPSSGANVLTF
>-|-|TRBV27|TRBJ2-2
TGTGCCAGCAGTGCTGGAGTTTCAAGCACCGGGGAGCTGTTTTTT
CASSAGVSSTGELFF
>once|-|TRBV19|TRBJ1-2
TGTGCCAGTAGCCACAGGTTCAACTATGGCTACACCTTC
CASSHRFNYGYTF
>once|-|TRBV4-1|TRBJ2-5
TGCGCCAGCAGCCTAACGTTCAACACGAGAGAGCAGTACTTC
CASSLTFNTREQYF
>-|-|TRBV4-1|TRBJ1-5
TGCGCCAGCAGCCAAGATCTACAGGGACGGCAGCCCCAGCATTTT
CASSQDLQGRQPQHF
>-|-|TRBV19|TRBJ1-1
TGTGCCAGTAGCGGCTCGTCGGGAGTTGAAGCTTTCTTT
CASSGSSGVEAFF
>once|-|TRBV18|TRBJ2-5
TGTGCCAGCTCACCAAGTGGACAGTTCCAAGAGACCCAGTACTTC
CASSPSGQFQETQYF
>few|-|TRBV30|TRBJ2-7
TGTGCCTGGAGTGGTGGGGCGGCTTCCTACGAGCAGTACTTC
CAWSGGAASYEQYF
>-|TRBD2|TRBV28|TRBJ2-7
TGTGCCAGCAGTGCCCCAGCGGGAGGTTCCTACGAGCAGTACTTC
CASSAPAGGSYEQYF
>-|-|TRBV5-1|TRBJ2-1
TGCGCCAGCAGCCCGTTTGGGGGTCAGGAGCAGTTCTTC
CASSPFGGQEQFF
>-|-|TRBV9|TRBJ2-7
TGTGCCAGCAGCGTACACAGTCCGTCCTACGAGCAGTACTTC
CASSVHSPSYEQYF
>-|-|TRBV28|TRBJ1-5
TGTGCCAGCAAATTGGGCAGGGCGAGGAGCAATCAGCCCCAGCATTTT
CASKLGRARSNQPQHF
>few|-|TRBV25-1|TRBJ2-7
TGTGCCAGCAGAGAGAACCCGAGTTCCGAGCAGTACTTC
CASRENPSSEQYF
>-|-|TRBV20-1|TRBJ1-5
TGCAGTGCTTCCCTGGGGCCCCAGCATTTT
CSASLGPQHF
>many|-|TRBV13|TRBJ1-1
TGTGCCAGCAGCTTCCCACCGGGGTACACTGAAGCTTTCTTT
CASSFPPGYTEAFF
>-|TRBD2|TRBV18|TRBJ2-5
TGTGCCAGCTCACCGGGACTAGTGGAAGAGACCCAGTACTTC
CASSPGLVEETQYF
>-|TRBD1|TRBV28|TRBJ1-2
TGTGCCAGCAGTTTTACGGGACAGGGACCTTCTAACTATGGCTACACCTTC
CASSFTGQGPSNYGYTF
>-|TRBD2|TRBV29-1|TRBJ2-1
TGCAGCGGCGGATTGACTAGCGGAGGCAATGAGCAGTTCTTC
CSGGLTSGGNEQFF
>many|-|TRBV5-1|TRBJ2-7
TGCGCCAGCAGCGCGGACTTTTACTACGAGCAGTACTTC
CASSADFYYEQYF
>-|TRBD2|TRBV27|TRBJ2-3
TGTGCCAGCAGTTATCTAGCGGGAATGGGCCTAGGAACAGATACGCAGTATTTT
CASSYLAGMGLGTDTQYF
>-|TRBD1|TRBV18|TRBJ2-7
TGTGCCAGCTCCCCCGGGACAGGGGGCTCCTTCGAGCAGTACTTC
CASSPGTGGSFEQYF
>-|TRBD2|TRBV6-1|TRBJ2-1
TGTGCCAGCAGATTAGCGGGAGGGCTGGCCAATGAGCAGTTCTTC
CASRLAGGLANEQFF
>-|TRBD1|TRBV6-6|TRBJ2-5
TGTGCCAGCAGACTAACAGGGGCTCAAGAGACCCAGTACTTC
CASRLTGAQETQYF
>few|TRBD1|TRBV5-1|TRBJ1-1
TGCGCCAGCAGCTCCGGGACAGCGAACACTGAAGCTTTCTTT
CASSSGTANTEAFF
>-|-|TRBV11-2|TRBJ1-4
TGTGCCAGCAGTGGGGGCAATGAAAAACTGTTTTTT
CASSGGNEKLFF